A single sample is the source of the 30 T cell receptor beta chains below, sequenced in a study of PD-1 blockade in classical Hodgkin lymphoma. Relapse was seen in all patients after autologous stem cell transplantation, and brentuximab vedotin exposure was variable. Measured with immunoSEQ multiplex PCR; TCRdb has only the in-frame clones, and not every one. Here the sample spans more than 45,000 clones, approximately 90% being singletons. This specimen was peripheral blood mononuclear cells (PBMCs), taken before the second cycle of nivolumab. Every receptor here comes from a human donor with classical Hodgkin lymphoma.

Written as DNA, the CDR3 is TGTGCCAGCATGAGTTTGGGTGGCGGCACAGATACGCAGTATTTT. Translation gives CASMSLGGGTDTQYF. The rearrangement joins TRBV27 to TRBJ2-3; D is unclear. This CDR3 is 15 amino acids long. The germline gives CDR1 MNHEY, CDR2 SMNVEV (reference sequence). Trimming pared 7 bases from V and 1 base from J, leaving 15 bases between.

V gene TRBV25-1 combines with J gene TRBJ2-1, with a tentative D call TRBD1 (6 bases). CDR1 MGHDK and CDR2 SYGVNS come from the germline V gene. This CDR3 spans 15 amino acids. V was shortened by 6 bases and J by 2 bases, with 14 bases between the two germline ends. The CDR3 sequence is CASSVTGTPYNEQFF. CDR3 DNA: TGTGCCAGCAGCGTAACAGGGACCCCCTACAATGAGCAGTTCTTC.

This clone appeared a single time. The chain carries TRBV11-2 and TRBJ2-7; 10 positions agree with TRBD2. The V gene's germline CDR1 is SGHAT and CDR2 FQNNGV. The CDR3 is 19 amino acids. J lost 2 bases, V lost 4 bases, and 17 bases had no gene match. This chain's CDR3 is CASSSAPTPLAGDTYEQYF. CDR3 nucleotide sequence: TGTGCCAGCAGCTCCGCACCAACTCCCCTAGCGGGGGACACCTACGAGCAGTACTTC.

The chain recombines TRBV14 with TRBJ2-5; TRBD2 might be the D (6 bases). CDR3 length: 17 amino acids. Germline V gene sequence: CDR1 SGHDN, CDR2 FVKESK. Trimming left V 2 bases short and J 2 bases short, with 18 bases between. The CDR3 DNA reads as TGTGCCAGCAGCCAACTTATAGCGCGGGGACTGCAAGAGACCCAGTACTTC. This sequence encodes CASSQLIARGLQETQYF. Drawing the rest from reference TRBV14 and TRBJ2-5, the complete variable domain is EAGVTQFPSHSVIEKGQTVTLRCDPISGHDNLYWYRRVMGKEIKFLLHFVKESKQDESGMPNNRFLAERTGGTYSTLKVQPAELEDSGVYFCASSQLIARGLQETQYFGPGTRLLVL.

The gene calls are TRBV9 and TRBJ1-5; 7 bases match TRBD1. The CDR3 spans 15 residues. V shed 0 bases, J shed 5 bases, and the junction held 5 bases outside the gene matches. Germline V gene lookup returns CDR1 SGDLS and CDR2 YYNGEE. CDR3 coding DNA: TGTGCCAGCAGCGTAGAATGGGACAGCCATCAGCCCCAGCATTTT. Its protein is CASSVEWDSHQPQHF.

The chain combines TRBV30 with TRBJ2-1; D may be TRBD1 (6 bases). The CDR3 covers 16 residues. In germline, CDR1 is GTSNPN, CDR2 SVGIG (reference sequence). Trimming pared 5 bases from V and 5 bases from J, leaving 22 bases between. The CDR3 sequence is CAWLTPGRGFHNEQFF. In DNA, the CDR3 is TGTGCCTGGCTGACTCCAGGCAGGGGCTTCCACAATGAGCAGTTCTTC.

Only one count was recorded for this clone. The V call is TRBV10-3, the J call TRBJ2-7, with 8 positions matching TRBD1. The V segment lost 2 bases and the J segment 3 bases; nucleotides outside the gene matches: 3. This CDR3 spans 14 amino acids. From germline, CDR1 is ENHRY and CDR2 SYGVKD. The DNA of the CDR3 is TGTGCCATCAGTGAGCGGGGACAGGTCTACGAGCAGTACTTC. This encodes CAISERGQVYEQYF.

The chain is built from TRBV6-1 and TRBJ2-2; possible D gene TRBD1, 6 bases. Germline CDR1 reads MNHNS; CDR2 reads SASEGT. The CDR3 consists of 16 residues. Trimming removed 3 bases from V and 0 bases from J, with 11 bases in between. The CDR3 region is CASSDIQGPNTGELFF. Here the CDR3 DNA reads TGTGCCAGCAGTGATATACAGGGCCCGAACACCGGGGAGCTGTTTTTT.

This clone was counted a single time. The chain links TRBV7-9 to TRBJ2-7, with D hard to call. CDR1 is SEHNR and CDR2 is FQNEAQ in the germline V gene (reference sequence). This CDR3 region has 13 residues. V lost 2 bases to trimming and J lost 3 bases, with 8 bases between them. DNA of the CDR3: TGTGCCAGCAGCTTATTGCCTGGCTACGAGCAGTACTTC. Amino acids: CASSLLPGYEQYF.

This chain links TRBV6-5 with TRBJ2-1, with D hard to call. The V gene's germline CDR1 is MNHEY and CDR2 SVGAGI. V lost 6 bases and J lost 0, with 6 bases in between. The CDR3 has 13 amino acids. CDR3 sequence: CASSRVSYNEQFF. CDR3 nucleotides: TGTGCCAGCAGCCGAGTCTCCTACAATGAGCAGTTCTTC.

The CDR3 reads CASSHTRSSADEKLFF. CDR3 nucleotides: TGCGCCAGCAGTCACACCAGGTCATCGGCCGATGAAAAACTGTTTTTT. J is TRBJ1-4 and V is TRBV5-1; no clear D gene. Germline V CDR1 and CDR2: SGHRS, YFSETQ. V lost 5 bases to trimming and J lost 6 bases, with 20 bases between them. The length of the CDR3 is 16 residues.

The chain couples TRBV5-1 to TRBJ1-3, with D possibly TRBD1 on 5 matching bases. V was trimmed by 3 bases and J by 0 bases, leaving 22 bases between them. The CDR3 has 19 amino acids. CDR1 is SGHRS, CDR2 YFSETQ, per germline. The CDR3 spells CASSYKSQGPITSGNTIYF. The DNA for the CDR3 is TGCGCCAGCAGCTATAAAAGTCAGGGACCAATTACCTCTGGAAACACCATATATTTT.

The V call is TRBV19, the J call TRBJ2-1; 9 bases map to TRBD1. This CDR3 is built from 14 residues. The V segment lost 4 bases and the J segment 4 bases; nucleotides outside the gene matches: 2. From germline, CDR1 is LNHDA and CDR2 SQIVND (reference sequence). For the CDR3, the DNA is TGTGCCAGTAGTAGCGGGACAGGGTACAATGAGCAGTTCTTC. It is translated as CASSSGTGYNEQFF.

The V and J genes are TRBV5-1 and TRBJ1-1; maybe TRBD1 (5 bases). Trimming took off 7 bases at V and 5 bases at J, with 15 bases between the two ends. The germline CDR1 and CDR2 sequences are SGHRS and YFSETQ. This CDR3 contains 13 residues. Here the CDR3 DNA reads TGCGCCAGCCAGGCGGGGGGTGTTACTGAAGCTTTCTTT. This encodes CASQAGGVTEAFF.

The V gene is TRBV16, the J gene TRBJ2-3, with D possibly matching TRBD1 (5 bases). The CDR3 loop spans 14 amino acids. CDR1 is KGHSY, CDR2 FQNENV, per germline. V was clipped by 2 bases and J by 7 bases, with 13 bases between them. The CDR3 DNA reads TGTGCCAGCAGCCAAGAAGTAGGGGCTAATACGCAGTATTTT. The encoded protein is CASSQEVGANTQYF.

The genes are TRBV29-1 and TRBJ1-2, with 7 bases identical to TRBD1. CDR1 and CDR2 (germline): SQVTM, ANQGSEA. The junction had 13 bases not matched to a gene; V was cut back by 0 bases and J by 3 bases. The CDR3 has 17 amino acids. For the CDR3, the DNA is TGCAGCGTTGAAGATCTTAATATCTTAGGGACAGACTATGGCTACACCTTC. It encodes CSVEDLNILGTDYGYTF.

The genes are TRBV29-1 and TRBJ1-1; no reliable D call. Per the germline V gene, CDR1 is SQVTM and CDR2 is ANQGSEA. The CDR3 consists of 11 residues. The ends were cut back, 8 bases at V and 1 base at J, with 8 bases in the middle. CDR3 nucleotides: TGCAGCTACCAGGAGAACACTGAAGCTTTCTTT. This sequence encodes CSYQENTEAFF.

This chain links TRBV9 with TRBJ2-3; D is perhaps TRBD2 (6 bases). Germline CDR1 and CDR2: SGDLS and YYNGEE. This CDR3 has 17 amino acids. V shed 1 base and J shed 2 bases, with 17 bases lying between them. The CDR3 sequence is CASSVKAGSLHTDTQYF. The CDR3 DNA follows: TGTGCCAGCAGCGTAAAAGCGGGTTCCCTCCACACAGATACGCAGTATTTT.

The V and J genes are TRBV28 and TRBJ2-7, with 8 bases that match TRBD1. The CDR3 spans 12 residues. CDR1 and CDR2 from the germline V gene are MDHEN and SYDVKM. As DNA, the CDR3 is TGTGCAACGCAGGGGGCGGCCTACGAGCAGTACTTC. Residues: CATQGAAYEQYF.

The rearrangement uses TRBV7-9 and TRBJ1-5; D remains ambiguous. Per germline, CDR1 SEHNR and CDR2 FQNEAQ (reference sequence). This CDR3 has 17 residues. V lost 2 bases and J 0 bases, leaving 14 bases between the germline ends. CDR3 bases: TGTGCCAGCAGCTTATCCTCCCCTTATAATAGCAATCAGCCCCAGCATTTT. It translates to CASSLSSPYNSNQPQHF.

Here the CDR3 DNA reads TGTGCCAGCTCACGTCAGAGGGGTACGAGCACCTACGAGCAGTACTTC. This gives the protein CASSRQRGTSTYEQYF. This sequence joins TRBV18 and TRBJ2-7; D tentatively reads TRBD1 or TRBD2 (5 bases each). Trimming stripped 4 bases from V and 2 bases from J, with 18 bases between. The V gene's germline CDR1 is KGHSH and CDR2 LQKENI. This CDR3 has 16 residues.

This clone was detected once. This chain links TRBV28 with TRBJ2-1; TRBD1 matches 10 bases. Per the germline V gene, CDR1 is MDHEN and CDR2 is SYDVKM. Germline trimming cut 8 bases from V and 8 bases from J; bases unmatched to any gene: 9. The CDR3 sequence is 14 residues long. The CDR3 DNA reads TGTGCCAGCGTAGGGACAGGGGCCGGCGATGAGCAGTTCTTC. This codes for CASVGTGAGDEQFF.

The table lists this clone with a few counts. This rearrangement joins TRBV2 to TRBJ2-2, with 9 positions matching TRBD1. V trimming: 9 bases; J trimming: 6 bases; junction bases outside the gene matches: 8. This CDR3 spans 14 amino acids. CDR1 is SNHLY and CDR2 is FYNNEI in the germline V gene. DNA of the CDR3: TGTGCCAGTGAACAGGGGGCAGTCCCCGGGGAGCTGTTTTTT. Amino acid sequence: CASEQGAVPGELFF.

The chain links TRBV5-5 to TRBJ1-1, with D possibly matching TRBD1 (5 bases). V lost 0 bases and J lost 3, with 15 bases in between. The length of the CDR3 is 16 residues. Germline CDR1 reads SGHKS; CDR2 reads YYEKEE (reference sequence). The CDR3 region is CASSLASGLGDTEAFF. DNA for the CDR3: TGTGCCAGCAGCTTGGCTTCAGGGCTTGGGGACACTGAAGCTTTCTTT.

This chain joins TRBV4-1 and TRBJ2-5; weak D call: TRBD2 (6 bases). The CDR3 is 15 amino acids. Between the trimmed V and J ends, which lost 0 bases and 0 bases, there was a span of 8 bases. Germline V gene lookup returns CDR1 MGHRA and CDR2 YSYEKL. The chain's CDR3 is CASSQDRGYQETQYF. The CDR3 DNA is TGCGCCAGCAGCCAAGATCGGGGGTACCAAGAGACCCAGTACTTC.

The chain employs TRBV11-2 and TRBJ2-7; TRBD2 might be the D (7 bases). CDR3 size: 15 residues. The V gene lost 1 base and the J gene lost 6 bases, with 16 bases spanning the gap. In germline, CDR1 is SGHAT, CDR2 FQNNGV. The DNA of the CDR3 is TGTGCCAGCAGCTTAGTCGGGGGGCATCCGGGCGAGCAGTACTTC. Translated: CASSLVGGHPGEQYF.

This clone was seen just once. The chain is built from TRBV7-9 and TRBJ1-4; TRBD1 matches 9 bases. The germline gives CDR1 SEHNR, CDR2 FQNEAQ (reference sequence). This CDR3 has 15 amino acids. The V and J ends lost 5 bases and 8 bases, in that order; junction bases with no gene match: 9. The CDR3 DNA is TGTGCCAGCAGCCGGGACAGGGCCGCTTCGGAAAAACTGTTTTTT. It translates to CASSRDRAASEKLFF.

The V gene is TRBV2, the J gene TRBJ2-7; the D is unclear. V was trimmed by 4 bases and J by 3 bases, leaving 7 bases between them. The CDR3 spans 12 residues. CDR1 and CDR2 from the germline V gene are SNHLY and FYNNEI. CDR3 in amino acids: CASSVSVYEQYF. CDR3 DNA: TGTGCCAGCAGTGTTAGTGTCTACGAGCAGTACTTC.

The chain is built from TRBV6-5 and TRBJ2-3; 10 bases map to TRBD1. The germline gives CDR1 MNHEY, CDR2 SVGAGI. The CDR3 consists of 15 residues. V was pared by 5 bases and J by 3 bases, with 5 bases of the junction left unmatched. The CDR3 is CASSNRDRGTDTQYF. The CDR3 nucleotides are TGTGCCAGCAGTAATAGGGACAGGGGAACAGATACGCAGTATTTT.

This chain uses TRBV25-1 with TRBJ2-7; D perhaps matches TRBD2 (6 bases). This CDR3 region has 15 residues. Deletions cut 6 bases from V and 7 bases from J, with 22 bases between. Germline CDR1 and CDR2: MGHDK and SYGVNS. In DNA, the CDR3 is TGTGCCAGCAGCCCTCCCCTGACTAGTCCCGGGGAGCAGTACTTC. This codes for CASSPPLTSPGEQYF.